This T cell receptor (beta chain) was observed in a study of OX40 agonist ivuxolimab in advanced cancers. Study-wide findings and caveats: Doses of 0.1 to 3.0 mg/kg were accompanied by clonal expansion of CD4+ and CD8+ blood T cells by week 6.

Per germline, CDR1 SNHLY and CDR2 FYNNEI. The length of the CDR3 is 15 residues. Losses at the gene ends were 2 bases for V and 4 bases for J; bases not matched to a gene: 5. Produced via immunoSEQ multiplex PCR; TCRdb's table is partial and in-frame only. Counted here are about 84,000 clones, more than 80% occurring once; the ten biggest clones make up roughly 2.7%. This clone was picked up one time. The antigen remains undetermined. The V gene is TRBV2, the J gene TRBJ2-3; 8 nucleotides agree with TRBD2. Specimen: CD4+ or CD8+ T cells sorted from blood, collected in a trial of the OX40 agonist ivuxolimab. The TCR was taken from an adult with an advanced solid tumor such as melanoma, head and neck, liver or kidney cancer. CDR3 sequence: CASSELAGGPDTQYF. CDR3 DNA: TGTGCCAGCAGTGAACTAGCGGGTGGGCCAGATACGCAGTATTTT.